This T cell receptor beta chain was sequenced during a study of T cell responses to AZD1222 COVID-19 vaccine. Using immunoSEQ multiplex PCR, the repertoire was profiled, and TCRdb retains in-frame clones only, with some absent. The sample consists of about 270,000 clones, 94% of them appearing once. Germline loops: CDR1 SGHRS, CDR2 YFSETQ. V lost 2 bases and J 0 bases, leaving 8 bases between the germline ends. The CDR3 runs to 14 residues. For this clone: The antigen is unknown.

General observations from the study: Breadth and depth of Spike-specific TCRs rose after two AZD1222 doses. In the spike-specific TCR repertoire, nearly half reportedly target unmutated variant regions. There were repertoire samples only from the period after the peak T cell response. Females made up more of the donors, who were largely white British, and clonal diversity may have come out too low.

The sequencing used peripheral blood, collected 28 days after the second AZD1222 dose. The genes are TRBV5-1 and TRBJ1-1; TRBD1 might be the D (5 bases). The receptor was isolated from an adult who received the AZD1222 COVID-19 vaccine. CDR3 region: CASSLRGMNTEAFF. CDR3 DNA sequence: TGCGCCAGCAGCTTAAGGGGTATGAACACTGAAGCTTTCTTT.